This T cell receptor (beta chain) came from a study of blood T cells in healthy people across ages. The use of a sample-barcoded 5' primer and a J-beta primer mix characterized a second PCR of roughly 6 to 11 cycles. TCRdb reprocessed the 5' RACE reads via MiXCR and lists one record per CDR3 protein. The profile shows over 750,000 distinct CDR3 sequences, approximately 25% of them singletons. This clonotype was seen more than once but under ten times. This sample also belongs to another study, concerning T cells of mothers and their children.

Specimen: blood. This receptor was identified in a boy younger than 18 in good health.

CDR3: CASSLVERGLQETQYF. The CDR3 region has the DNA TGCGCCAGCAGCTTGGTGGAGCGGGGGTTACAAGAGACCCAGTACTTC. This chain connects TRBV5-1 to TRBJ2-6, with 8 bases fitting TRBD2. The tail of the sequence fits TRBJ2-5 better, so the J call may be wrong. Germline V gene sequence: CDR1 SGHRS, CDR2 YFSETQ. The CDR3 consists of 16 residues.